The 21 T cell receptor beta chains presented below share a single source sample, sequenced in a study of CD8+CD57+ T cells in acquired aplastic anemia. The sequenced patients had an expansion of CD8+CD57+ cells seen by flow cytometry. The use of genomic DNA as template underpinned the TCR beta VDJ and CDR3 profiling. TCRdb analysed the reads with MiXCR anew, one entry per CDR3 protein. The sample shows around 200,000 distinct CDR3 sequences, 48% of them seen only once. Material for sequencing was sorted CD4+, CD8+, or CD8+CD57+ T cells (not recorded which) from PBMCs. All receptors derive from a human donor with aplastic anemia.

This chain uses TRBV24-1 with TRBJ2-1, with D perhaps matching TRBD1 (6 bases). In germline, CDR1 is KGHDR, CDR2 SFDVKD. The V and J ends lost 6 bases and 5 bases respectively, with 16 bases between them. The CDR3 runs to 15 residues. The CDR3 spells CATSLRSGVNNEQFF. The CDR3 nucleotides read TGTGCCACCAGTTTGAGGTCAGGGGTAAACAATGAGCAGTTCTTC.

V gene TRBV7-9 combines with J gene TRBJ2-7; D is possibly TRBD2 (6 bases). The CDR3 extends over 14 amino acids. Trimming left V 7 bases short and J 4 bases short, with 17 bases between. The germline CDR1 and CDR2 sequences are SEHNR and FQNEAQ (reference sequence). In DNA, the CDR3 is TGTGCCAGCACCCTACGGGGGTTGCCATACGAGCAGTACTTC. This codes for CASTLRGLPYEQYF.

The rearrangement joins TRBV11-3 to TRBJ1-3; the D is unclear. V lost 8 bases and J lost 6, with 11 bases in between. CDR1 is SGHNT and CDR2 is YENEEA in the germline V gene. There are 12 residues in the CDR3. Written as DNA, the CDR3 is TGTGCCAGCTCACCACAGATAAACACCATATATTTT. It codes for CASSPQINTIYF. Variable domain in full (rest from reference TRBV11-3 and TRBJ1-3): EAGVVQSPRYKIIEKKQPVAFWCNPISGHNTLYWYLQNLGQGPELLIRYENEEAVDDSQLPKDRFSAERLKGVDSTLKIQPAELGDSAVYLCASSPQINTIYFGEGSWLTVV.

The CDR3 sequence: CASSLEYDSPLHF. Here the CDR3 DNA reads TGCGCCAGCAGCTTGGAGTATGATTCACCCCTCCACTTT. The chain recombines TRBV5-1 with TRBJ1-6; no firm D call. The ends were cut back, 0 bases at V and 8 bases at J, with 6 bases in the middle. This CDR3 contains 13 residues. Germline values: CDR1 SGHRS, CDR2 YFSETQ.

This rearrangement joins TRBV9 to TRBJ1-1; D call uncertain. The length of the CDR3 is 13 residues. Per germline, CDR1 SGDLS and CDR2 YYNGEE. The V end lost 6 bases, the J end lost 4 bases, and 13 bases lay between the germline ends. CDR3: CASTETLGTEAFF. CDR3 sequence (DNA): TGTGCCAGCACGGAGACCCTAGGCACTGAAGCTTTCTTT.

The rearrangement joins TRBV10-3 to TRBJ1-5, with 9 bases aligning to TRBD1. This CDR3 has 14 amino acids. V lost 6 bases to trimming and J lost 6 bases; unmatched junction nucleotides: 6. The germline V gene encodes CDR1 ENHRY and CDR2 SYGVKD. CDR3 amino acids: CAIRGQGGAQPQHF. DNA for the CDR3: TGTGCCATCAGGGGACAGGGCGGGGCTCAGCCCCAGCATTTT.

CDR3 nucleotide sequence: TGTGCCAGCAGTTTGCCGGGGGACCAAACCGGAAACACCATATATTTT. Encoded protein: CASSLPGDQTGNTIYF. The chain uses TRBV5-5 and TRBJ1-3, with D possibly matching TRBD1 (5 bases). V lost 5 bases to trimming and J lost 4 bases, with 19 bases between them. The CDR3 length is 16 residues. Germline V gene data show CDR1 as SGHKS and CDR2 as YYEKEE (reference sequence).

This clonotype was picked up many times. J is TRBJ1-2 and V is TRBV24-1, with 8 bases identical to TRBD1. The germline V gene has CDR1 KGHDR and CDR2 SFDVKD. V trimming: 6 bases; J trimming: 4 bases; junction bases outside the gene matches: 3. The CDR3 is 13 residues long. CDR3 residues: CATSTGTGYGYTF. The CDR3 bases are TGTGCCACCAGTACCGGGACAGGCTATGGCTACACCTTC.

J is TRBJ1-6 and V is TRBV2; 11 positions agree with TRBD1. CDR1 is SNHLY, CDR2 FYNNEI, per germline. The ends lost 3 bases at V and 9 bases at J; junction bases unmatched: 4. CDR3 length equals 15 residues. CDR3 nucleotides: TGTGCCAGCAGTGATTGGGGACAGGGGGTTTCACCCCTCCACTTT. Its translation is CASSDWGQGVSPLHF.

The gene calls are TRBV11-2 and TRBJ2-3, with 8 bases fitting TRBD2. The CDR3 has 16 amino acids. CDR1 and CDR2 from the germline V gene are SGHAT and FQNNGV. J lost 3 bases, V lost 5 bases, and 10 bases had no gene match. The CDR3 nucleotides are TGTGCCAGCAGCACCCCAGCGGGGGTAAGGACAGATACGCAGTATTTT. Translating it yields CASSTPAGVRTDTQYF.

Concerning this clonotype itself: One end of the junction is discordant with germline, which a read error may explain. The rearrangement links TRBV5-5 to TRBJ2-7, with D unclear. The CDR3 sequence is 10 residues long. CDR1 SGHKS and CDR2 YYEKEE come from the germline V gene (reference sequence). The CDR3 sequence is CASTWTRVHF. CDR3 DNA sequence: TGTGCCAGCACCTGGACCCGGGTCCACTTC.

This CDR3 is CAISGKGTSTDTQYF. CDR3 DNA sequence: TGTGCCATCAGTGGGAAAGGGACTAGCACAGATACGCAGTATTTT. V usage is TRBV10-3 and J usage is TRBJ2-3, with D perhaps TRBD2 (6 bases). The CDR3 is 15 amino acids. Germline values: CDR1 ENHRY, CDR2 SYGVKD. Trimming removed 4 bases at V and 0 bases at J, with 11 bases between.

The chain is built from TRBV7-1 and TRBJ2-7; TRBD1 matches 12 bases. TRBV7-1 is an ORF, with its function uncertain. Trimming took 2 bases from V and 4 from J; bases not matched to a gene: 15. The CDR3 covers 19 residues. The CDR3 DNA is TGTGCCAGCAGCTCACCGGGACAGGGGGCAATACGGACCTTGTACGAGCAGTACTTC. It translates to CASSSPGQGAIRTLYEQYF.

In its sample, this clonotype was seen a few times. This chain connects TRBV6-1 to TRBJ2-2, with 7 bases that match TRBD2. The V and J ends lost 6 bases and 4 bases, in that order; junction bases with no gene match: 2. This CDR3 contains 13 residues. Germline V CDR1 and CDR2: MNHNS, SASEGT. The CDR3 nucleotides are TGTGCCAGCAGCCGCGGGGGCACCGGGGAGCTGTTTTTT. Translated: CASSRGGTGELFF.

The chain uses TRBV7-3 and TRBJ2-7; possible D gene TRBD1, 6 bases. The CDR3 consists of 15 residues. Germline assignment: CDR1 SGHTA and CDR2 FQGTGA. Trimming removed 2 bases from V and 4 bases from J, with 15 bases in between. DNA for the CDR3: TGTGCCAGCAGCTTATCTGCAGGGGAAGGTTACGAGCAGTACTTC. This encodes CASSLSAGEGYEQYF.

This clonotype was seen only once. With a much larger clone just one base away, this may be a read error. This chain connects TRBV4-3 to TRBJ2-7; D is undetermined. Germline CDR1 LGHNA, CDR2 YSLEER. The CDR3 totals 17 residues. In DNA, the CDR3 is TGCGCCAGCAGCCAAGATAGTTTTGGGGATTTGACCTACGATCAGTACTTC. It codes for CASSQDSFGDLTYDQYF.

This chain connects TRBV5-1 to TRBJ1-4, with 12 bases matching TRBD1. The length of the CDR3 is 12 residues. Germline CDR1 is SGHRS and CDR2 is YFSETQ. The J segment lost 12 bases and the V segment lost 3 bases, leaving 0 bases of the junction unmatched. The CDR3 spells CASSWDRGQLFF. The CDR3 nucleotides are TGCGCCAGCAGCTGGGACAGGGGGCAACTGTTTTTT.

The chain couples TRBV2 to TRBJ2-7; maybe TRBD2 (5 bases). V shed 10 bases and J shed 11 bases, with 21 bases lying between them. Germline V gene data show CDR1 as SNHLY and CDR2 as FYNNEI. The CDR3 contains 12 residues. The CDR3 DNA reads as TGTGCCACCCAGTTGACACCCGGGCGGGAGTACTTC. Translating gives CATQLTPGREYF. The complete variable domain, with remaining parts taken from reference TRBV2 and TRBJ2-7, reads EPEVTQTPSHQVTQMGQEVILRCVPISNHLYFYWYRQILGQKVEFLVSFYNNEISEKSEIFDDQFSVERPDGSNFTLKIRSTKLEDSAMYFCATQLTPGREYFGPGTRLTVT.

The rearrangement joins TRBV20-1 to TRBJ2-7; TRBD2 matches 12 bases. The J segment lost 3 bases and the V segment lost 4 bases, leaving 1 base of the junction unmatched. CDR3 size: 13 residues. Germline V gene data show CDR1 as DFQATT and CDR2 as SNEGSKA (reference sequence). The CDR3: CSAKTSGSYEQYF. DNA for the CDR3: TGCAGTGCTAAGACTAGCGGGAGCTACGAGCAGTACTTC.

With respect to this clonotype: One junction end does not reproduce the germline sequence, and a read error may be involved. This sequence joins TRBV12-3 or TRBV12-4 and TRBJ2-1; TRBD2 matches 7 bases. The CDR3 has 14 amino acids. CDR3 residues: CASSLSLRDGGKVF. The CDR3 bases are TGTGCCAGCAGTTTATCGCTTCGGGACGGGGGGAAGGTCTTC.

This clonotype was recorded many times. The V call is TRBV6-1, the J call TRBJ1-1, with 10 nucleotides matching TRBD1. The junction had 1 base not matched to a gene; V was cut back by 3 bases and J by 3 bases. This CDR3 contains 14 residues. In germline, CDR1 is MNHNS, CDR2 SASEGT. CDR3 in DNA: TGTGCCAGCAGTGAGGACAGGGGGGACACTGAAGCTTTCTTT. This sequence encodes CASSEDRGDTEAFF.